What follows is one T cell receptor beta chain and its context. Its antigen is currently unknown. V was trimmed by 1 base and J by 7 bases, leaving 14 bases between them. The CDR3 length is 15 residues. Germline V CDR1 and CDR2: MGHRA, YSYEKL. The PCR contained 60 Vbeta and 13 Jbeta primers. Using immunoSEQ multiplex PCR, the repertoire was profiled, and TCRdb retains in-frame clones only, with some absent. This table holds around 150,000 clones, around two thirds found once. This record belongs to a study of cytomegalovirus exposure and HLA in healthy donors. About the research overall: Researchers previously reported finding fewer than 140 million unique TCR beta sequences from around 200 million T cells.

Donors counted as nominally healthy when sampled, yet unrecorded immune exposures were likely. Regarding the study as a whole: In vitro checks showed that three CMV-associated chains really do target CMV antigens. There were 150 to 200 TCR beta chains listed as cytomegalovirus-associated.

The chain carries TRBV4-1 and TRBJ1-5; D perhaps matches TRBD1 (6 bases). The source is a woman aged 40 to 50 in good health and CMV-seronegative. The sample consisted of PBMCs. The DNA for the CDR3 is TGCGCCAGCAGCCAAGTAGGGGGGGCATTGCAGCCCCAGCATTTT. This gives the protein CASSQVGGALQPQHF.